One and the same sample provided the 4 T cell receptor beta chains below, sequenced in a study of blood T cell repertoires in COVID-19. The protocol was immunoSEQ multiplex PCR, while the TCRdb copy is restricted to in-frame clones and leaves out a portion. The sample yields about 160,000 clones, about 91% seen once. Sequenced material: peripheral blood. The receptor source for this set is a woman aged 55-70 years who had recovered from COVID-19.

This chain links TRBV6-5 with TRBJ1-1, with D unresolved. This CDR3 is 14 amino acids long. Trimming shortened V by 4 bases and J by 1 base, and 10 bases separated the two germline ends. Germline CDR1 reads MNHEY; CDR2 reads SVGAGI. CDR3 loop: CASSSLTGNTEAFF. CDR3 DNA sequence: TGTGCCAGCAGTTCCCTGACGGGGAACACTGAAGCTTTCTTT.

The chain links TRBV5-4 to TRBJ1-6; maybe TRBD1 (5 bases). The CDR3 extends over 16 amino acids. The ends were cut back, 3 bases at V and 4 bases at J, with 14 bases in the middle. The germline V gene encodes CDR1 SGHNT and CDR2 YYREEE (reference sequence). In nucleotides, the CDR3 is TGTGCCAGCAGCTCCCGGGGGGATGGATATAATTCACCCCTCCACTTT. This encodes CASSSRGDGYNSPLHF.

The rearrangement uses TRBV2 and TRBJ2-1; maybe TRBD2 (5 bases). Germline CDR1 SNHLY, CDR2 FYNNEI. V was trimmed by 1 base and J by 9 bases, leaving 13 bases between them. The CDR3 extends over 14 amino acids. The CDR3 DNA follows: TGTGCCAGCAGTGAAGTAAGAACAAGCGGTGAGCAGTTCTTC. It specifies CASSEVRTSGEQFF.

The V call is TRBV7-3, the J call TRBJ2-3, with D unresolved. The CDR3 loop spans 16 amino acids. The V and J ends lost 2 bases and 1 base respectively, with 13 bases between them. Germline V CDR1 and CDR2: SGHTA, FQGTGA. CDR3 nucleotide sequence: TGTGCCAGCAGCTTACCCGGGTCTCGGGGCACAGATACGCAGTATTTT. Translation: CASSLPGSRGTDTQYF.